Listed below are T cell receptor beta chains from one sample, sequenced in a study of shared clonotypes between healthy human individuals. The method was immunoSEQ multiplex PCR; TCRdb's version includes in-frame clones alone and lacks a portion of them. Counted here are some 2,000,000 clones, over 85% occurring once; the ten biggest clones make up about 0.13%. The sample consisted of naive CD4+ T cells sorted from blood. The source is a man between 18 and 35 years old in good health. CDR3s include the opening cysteine and the closing phenylalanine or tryptophan. Each record gives: J gene, CDR3 length, clone size, V gene, D gene, CDR3 protein, CDR3 DNA. A D gene is named only where the DNA matches it firmly. Size is omitted from some rows. Given values are once, few, many or a class for expanded clones.

TRBJ2-2 14 . TRBV6-4 . CASSEELSMGELFF TGTGCCAGCAGTGAGGAACTCTCGATGGGGGAGCTGTTTTTT
TRBJ1-5 13 . TRBV19 . CASEVLRGQPQHF TGTGCCAGCGAGGTATTGAGGGGTCAGCCCCAGCATTTT
TRBJ1-2 15 . TRBV7-2 . CASSLWRAPFYGYTF TGTGCCAGCAGCTTATGGAGGGCTCCATTTTATGGCTACACCTTC
TRBJ2-7 15 once TRBV28 . CASSLGQGLTDEQYF TGTGCCAGCAGTTTAGGGCAGGGTTTAACGGACGAGCAGTACTTC
TRBJ1-5 12 . TRBV28 . CASSSPMQPQHF TGTGCCAGCAGCTCCCCGATGCAGCCCCAGCATTTT
TRBJ2-7 12 once TRBV5-4 . CASSSNNYEQYF TGTGCCAGCAGCTCGAATAACTACGAGCAGTACTTC
TRBJ1-4 14 . TRBV6-5 . CASSYSRGNEKLFF TGTGCCAGCAGTTACTCGAGGGGGAATGAAAAACTGTTTTTT
TRBJ2-1 17 . TRBV5-6 TRBD2 CASSSALGLGSYNEQFF TGTGCCAGCAGCTCAGCCCTAGGACTAGGATCCTACAATGAGCAGTTCTTC
TRBJ1-2 12 once TRBV19 TRBD1 CASSIGQGGYTF TGTGCCAGTAGTATAGGACAGGGAGGCTACACCTTC
TRBJ1-6 15 . TRBV18 TRBD1 CASSSGQGGNSPLHF TGTGCCAGCTCATCCGGACAGGGCGGTAATTCACCCCTCCACTTT
TRBJ2-7 12 . TRBV21-1 . CASSIKPGNQYF TGTGCCAGCAGCATCAAACCGGGGAACCAGTACTTC
TRBJ1-3 14 . TRBV27 . CASSLSPSGNTIYF TGTGCCAGCAGTTTAAGCCCCTCTGGAAACACCATATATTTT
TRBJ2-7 13 . TRBV28 . CASSFSGVYEQYF TGTGCCAGCAGTTTTTCAGGGGTCTACGAGCAGTACTTC
TRBJ1-3 14 . TRBV10-3 . CAISLGNSGNTIYF TGTGCCATCAGCCTCGGGAACTCTGGAAACACCATATATTTT
TRBJ2-7 14 . TRBV19 . CASGAALSSYEQYF TGTGCCAGTGGAGCGGCACTAAGCTCCTACGAGCAGTACTTC
TRBJ2-3 13 . TRBV27 . CASSLSSVATQYF TGTGCCAGCAGTCTATCCTCGGTGGCTACGCAGTATTTT